This entry lists 32 T cell receptor beta chains sequenced from one sample in a study of shared clonotypes between healthy human individuals. The method was immunoSEQ multiplex PCR; TCRdb's version includes in-frame clones alone and lacks a portion of them. The repertoire has more than 2,000,000 clones, more than 85% of them found once; the top ten carry 0.39%. Sequenced: naive CD4+ T cells from PBMCs. Subset here: CD45RA+ positively selected. Receptors were obtained from a man aged 18-30 years in good health. Some clones in this sample may be carry-over from other donors' samples.

The chain recombines TRBV7-2 with TRBJ2-1; 13 bases fit TRBD2. CDR1 is SGHTA, CDR2 FQGNSA, per germline. J gave up 7 bases and V 5 bases, and 8 bases lay outside the gene matches. This CDR3 is 16 amino acids long. Here the CDR3 DNA reads TGTGCCAGCAGCGCCGTAGGGACTAGCGGGAATAATGAGCAGTTCTTC. The encoded protein is CASSAVGTSGNNEQFF.

In this sample, this clone turned up once. The same CDR3 can be traced to other DNA sequences in this sample. This chain joins TRBV11-3 and TRBJ2-2, with D unresolved. This CDR3 region has 14 residues. Deletions cut 1 base from V and 2 bases from J, with 5 bases between. The germline V gene encodes CDR1 SGHNT and CDR2 YENEEA. The chain's CDR3 is CASSLGPNTGELFF. The CDR3, as DNA: TGTGCCAGCAGCTTAGGCCCCAACACCGGGGAGCTGTTTTTT.

J is TRBJ1-3 and V is TRBV28; D not certain. Between the trimmed V and J ends, which lost 3 bases and 1 base, there was a span of 10 bases. Germline CDR1 is MDHEN and CDR2 is SYDVKM. CDR3 length: 15 amino acids. The CDR3 sequence: CASSFYQSSGNTIYF. CDR3 nucleotides: TGTGCCAGCAGTTTCTACCAGAGTTCTGGAAACACCATATATTTT.

The V and J genes are TRBV2 and TRBJ1-5, with D hard to call. Germline CDR1 and CDR2: SNHLY and FYNNEI. This CDR3 has 15 amino acids. Trimming stripped 4 bases from V and 4 bases from J, with 14 bases between. The CDR3 DNA sequence: TGTGCCAGCAGTGCCGAGGCGAGTCTAAATCAGCCCCAGCATTTT. Translating gives CASSAEASLNQPQHF.

V is TRBV9 and J is TRBJ2-7, with 8 bases matching TRBD1. Germline-derived CDR1 and CDR2 are SGDLS and YYNGEE. CDR3 length equals 15 residues. Trimming cost V 2 bases and J 7 bases; bases outside gene matches: 11. The CDR3 bases are TGTGCCAGCAGCGTGGACAGGGCGGGGATGGGGGAGCAGTACTTC. It yields the protein CASSVDRAGMGEQYF.

The chain uses TRBV27 and TRBJ1-1; the match to TRBD1 covers 11 bases. Trimming removed 6 bases from V and 5 bases from J; junction bases left unmatched: 11. Looked up from germline, CDR1 is MNHEY and CDR2 is SMNVEV (reference sequence). CDR3 length equals 16 residues. Written as DNA, the CDR3 is TGTGCCAGCAGCTGGGACAGGGGGTTGGTGGGGACTGAAGCTTTCTTT. Translated: CASSWDRGLVGTEAFF.

V is TRBV7-9 and J is TRBJ1-2, with 7 bases that match TRBD1. The CDR3 covers 14 residues. The germline CDR1 and CDR2 sequences are SEHNR and FQNEAQ (reference sequence). Germline trimming cut 0 bases from V and 7 bases from J; bases unmatched to any gene: 5. CDR3 sequence: CASSLAYRGSGYTF. CDR3 DNA: TGTGCCAGCAGCTTAGCGTACAGGGGATCTGGCTACACCTTC.

This chain connects TRBV28 to TRBJ2-7; TRBD1 is a possible D gene (5 bases). V lost 4 bases and J 2 bases, leaving 18 bases between the germline ends. Looked up from germline, CDR1 is MDHEN and CDR2 is SYDVKM. The CDR3 is 16 amino acids. The CDR3 is CASSSGTTVGTYEQYF. CDR3 coding DNA: TGTGCCAGCAGTTCCGGAACGACAGTAGGTACCTACGAGCAGTACTTC.

The chain carries TRBV10-1 and TRBJ1-4; the D gene is possibly TRBD1 (5 bases). Germline CDR1 is WNHNN and CDR2 is SYGVQD (reference sequence). Trimming removed 2 bases at V and 7 bases at J, with 14 bases between. CDR3 size: 15 residues. The CDR3 loop reads CASSERQGLTEKLFF. Written as DNA, the CDR3 is TGCGCCAGCAGTGAGAGGCAGGGATTAACTGAAAAACTGTTTTTT.

The chain joins TRBV4-1 to TRBJ1-2; no clear D gene. In germline, CDR1 is MGHRA, CDR2 YSYEKL. The ends were cut back, 0 bases at V and 5 bases at J, with 13 bases in the middle. The CDR3 runs to 15 residues. The chain's CDR3 is CASSQEGIGRYGYTF. DNA of the CDR3: TGCGCCAGCAGCCAAGAAGGGATAGGGCGTTATGGCTACACCTTC.

The sample holds one count of this clone. For the CDR3, the DNA is TGTGCCAGCAGTTTGACAGGGACTAATGAAAAACTGTTTTTT. It translates to CASSLTGTNEKLFF. The chain joins TRBV27 to TRBJ1-4; 7 positions agree with TRBD1. The CDR3 length is 14 residues. Germline V gene data show CDR1 as MNHEY and CDR2 as SMNVEV (reference sequence). V shed 3 bases, J shed 2 bases, and the junction held 0 bases outside the gene matches.

This chain links TRBV7-2 with TRBJ2-7; no definite D call. The V and J ends lost 1 base and 1 base respectively, with 8 bases between them. There are 14 residues in the CDR3. Germline CDR1 SGHTA, CDR2 FQGNSA. In DNA form, the CDR3 reads TGTGCCAGCAGCTTAGGATCCCATTCCTACGAGCAGTACTTC. As protein: CASSLGSHSYEQYF.

This chain joins TRBV28 and TRBJ2-5; 8 bases are a match to TRBD2. Germline lookup yields CDR1 MDHEN and CDR2 SYDVKM. J was trimmed by 4 bases and V by 6 bases; bases with no gene match: 10. The CDR3 runs 15 residues. In nucleotides, the CDR3 is TGTGCCAGCAGGATGCCTAGGACTAGCATAGAGACCCAGTACTTC. Encoded protein: CASRMPRTSIETQYF.

A single count supports this clone. V and J are TRBV11-2 and TRBJ2-7; D could derive from TRBD1 or TRBD2 (5 bases each). V lost 5 bases and J lost 5, with 22 bases in between. CDR3 length: 16 amino acids. Germline V gives CDR1 SGHAT, CDR2 FQNNGV. DNA for the CDR3: TGTGCCAGCAGCCCATCATCGGGACGGGCTGGGAACGAGCAGTACTTC. It is translated as CASSPSSGRAGNEQYF.

This sequence joins TRBV28 and TRBJ2-7; 10 bases agree with TRBD1. The CDR3 is made up of 15 amino acids. Germline V gene lookup returns CDR1 MDHEN and CDR2 SYDVKM. V trimming: 4 bases; J trimming: 3 bases; junction bases outside the gene matches: 6. In DNA, the CDR3 is TGTGCCAGCAGTTACCACGGGACAGGGGACTACGAGCAGTACTTC. It codes for CASSYHGTGDYEQYF.

The chain recombines TRBV7-2 with TRBJ2-5; 10 bases map to TRBD1. Germline V CDR1 and CDR2: SGHTA, FQGNSA. The junction had 8 bases not matched to a gene; V was cut back by 5 bases and J by 5 bases. This CDR3 contains 15 residues. The CDR3: CASSTGTGAMETQYF. The DNA for the CDR3 is TGTGCCAGCAGCACCGGGACAGGGGCGATGGAGACCCAGTACTTC.

The chain has TRBV5-1 and TRBJ1-4; tentatively, D is TRBD1 (6 bases). V shed 4 bases and J shed 8 bases, with 18 bases lying between them. There are 15 residues in the CDR3. Germline assignment: CDR1 SGHRS and CDR2 YFSETQ. CDR3 DNA: TGCGCCAGCAGCCGGGACATCGGTGTGGAAGAAAAACTGTTTTTT. Its protein product is CASSRDIGVEEKLFF.

CDR3 sequence reads: CASIQETQYF. In DNA form, the CDR3 reads TGTGCCAGCATCCAAGAGACCCAGTACTTC. This rearrangement joins TRBV27 to TRBJ2-5; D gene unclear. V gave up 7 bases and J gave up 1 base, with 1 base separating them. Germline V gives CDR1 MNHEY, CDR2 SMNVEV (reference sequence). The CDR3 is 10 residues long.

This clone was seen just once. The chain combines TRBV5-6 with TRBJ2-3, with D unclear. With 1 base removed from V and 6 bases from J, the gap between germline ends came to 9 bases. The CDR3 is 13 residues long. Germline V gives CDR1 SGHDT, CDR2 YYEEEE. The CDR3: CASSLPRSDTQYF. As DNA, the CDR3 is TGTGCCAGCAGCTTGCCTAGATCGGATACGCAGTATTTT.

The V and J genes are TRBV4-3 and TRBJ2-1; 7 bases fit TRBD1. The CDR3 spans 16 residues. CDR1 LGHNA and CDR2 YSLEER come from the germline V gene. Trimming at V came to 4 bases and at J to 9 bases, leaving 15 bases not matched to a gene. CDR3 DNA sequence: TGCGCCAGCAGCCCCCGACGCAGCGGACAGGTGGGTGAGCAGTTCTTC. Its translation is CASSPRRSGQVGEQFF.

The gene calls are TRBV29-1 and TRBJ2-1; 11 bases are shared with TRBD2. There are 14 residues in the CDR3. V shed 6 bases and J 8 bases; nucleotides not matched to a gene: 9. Germline assignment: CDR1 SQVTM and CDR2 ANQGSEA. CDR3: CSVETSGSDDEQFF. CDR3 DNA sequence: TGCAGCGTGGAAACTAGCGGGAGTGACGATGAGCAGTTCTTC.

This clone was detected a few times. V and J are TRBV7-2 and TRBJ2-2, with TRBD2 identical over 8 bases. The CDR3 covers 17 residues. The V gene end was trimmed by 2 bases and the J gene end by 8 bases; junction bases not matched to a gene: 13. The germline V gene has CDR1 SGHTA and CDR2 FQGNSA. The CDR3: CASSLYNPSGSAGELFF. CDR3 sequence (DNA): TGTGCCAGCAGCTTATATAACCCGAGCGGGAGCGCTGGGGAGCTGTTTTTT.

V is TRBV9 and J is TRBJ2-2, with 7 bases matching TRBD1. Germline V gene sequence: CDR1 SGDLS, CDR2 YYNGEE. J gave up 4 bases and V 2 bases, and 5 bases lay outside the gene matches. This CDR3 comprises 15 residues. The CDR3 region is CASSVPGGRTGELFF. In DNA, the CDR3 is TGTGCCAGCAGCGTTCCAGGGGGACGCACCGGGGAGCTGTTTTTT.

The chain combines TRBV7-6 with TRBJ1-4; 8 positions match TRBD1. This CDR3 is 14 amino acids long. V lost 5 bases, J lost 5 bases, and 4 bases stayed unmatched. CDR1 and CDR2 (germline): SGHVS, FNYEAQ. The CDR3 DNA is TGTGCCAGCAGCCCAGGGGGCGCGAATGAAAAACTGTTTTTT. Amino acids: CASSPGGANEKLFF.

The V and J genes are TRBV6-5 and TRBJ1-4; D may be TRBD1 (6 bases). V was clipped by 0 bases and J by 10 bases, with 9 bases between them. Germline V CDR1 and CDR2: MNHEY, SVGAGI. The CDR3 is made up of 13 amino acids. The CDR3, as DNA: TGTGCCAGCAGTTACTCAAGGGGGGGAAAACTGTTTTTT. It codes for CASSYSRGGKLFF.

This chain uses TRBV28 with TRBJ2-4, with 8 nucleotides matching TRBD1. The germline gives CDR1 MDHEN, CDR2 SYDVKM. V gave up 6 bases and J gave up 1 base; unmatched junction bases: 11. The CDR3 contains 17 residues. Here the CDR3 DNA reads TGTGCCAGCAGACCAGGGGGCGCGGGGAGGGCCAAAAACATTCAGTACTTC. Translated: CASRPGGAGRAKNIQYF.

Points on this clone: Other DNA sequences of this sample code for an identical CDR3. The chain couples TRBV5-4 to TRBJ1-4; D unresolved. Per germline, CDR1 SGHNT and CDR2 YYREEE (reference sequence). The CDR3 is 14 amino acids. With 0 bases removed from V and 1 base from J, the gap between germline ends came to 4 bases. The CDR3 coding sequence is TGTGCCAGCAGCTTGGACAGAACTAATGAAAAACTGTTTTTT. Residues: CASSLDRTNEKLFF.

V and J are TRBV27 and TRBJ2-7, with 10 nucleotides matching TRBD2. Germline CDR1 MNHEY, CDR2 SMNVEV (reference sequence). With 3 bases clipped from V and 6 bases from J, the junction kept 5 bases outside the gene matches. The CDR3 runs to 14 residues. The CDR3 coding sequence is TGTGCCAGCAGTTTCGGGCTAGCGGGAGCCGAGCAGTACTTC. Amino acids: CASSFGLAGAEQYF.

V usage is TRBV23-1 and J usage is TRBJ2-1, with D possibly matching TRBD2 (7 bases). TRBV23-1 is an ORF, and what it does is uncertain. The CDR3 contains 17 residues. V lost 1 base, J lost 7 bases, and 20 bases lay in between. CDR3 protein: CASSQFSGGASWNEQFF. The CDR3 bases are TGCGCCAGCAGTCAATTCAGTGGGGGGGCGAGTTGGAATGAGCAGTTCTTC.

Note on this clone: Other DNA variants within this sample encode the same CDR3. This rearrangement joins TRBV5-1 to TRBJ2-6; D is uncertain. Germline V gene data show CDR1 as SGHRS and CDR2 as YFSETQ. This CDR3 has 15 amino acids. V gave up 1 base and J gave up 1 base, with 6 bases separating them. CDR3 protein: CASSLSGSGANVLTF. The CDR3 region has the DNA TGCGCCAGCAGCTTGTCCGGTTCTGGGGCCAACGTCCTGACTTTC.

For this clone: The identical CDR3 is also encoded by other nucleotide sequences in the sample. The chain employs TRBV5-1 and TRBJ2-5, with D unresolved. This CDR3 spans 13 amino acids. Looked up from germline, CDR1 is SGHRS and CDR2 is YFSETQ. V dropped 0 bases and J dropped 2 bases, with 5 bases sitting between them. CDR3 residues: CASSLASQETQYF. CDR3 nucleotide sequence: TGCGCCAGCAGCTTGGCCAGTCAAGAGACCCAGTACTTC.

V usage is TRBV9 and J usage is TRBJ2-3; TRBD2 aligns across 7 bases. The CDR3 is 16 amino acids. Per germline, CDR1 SGDLS and CDR2 YYNGEE. Germline trimming cut 5 bases from V and 2 bases from J; bases unmatched to any gene: 11. CDR3 sequence reads: CASSFTGGSPTDTQYF. The CDR3 coding sequence is TGTGCCAGCAGTTTTACGGGGGGATCCCCCACAGATACGCAGTATTTT.